The 22 T cell receptor beta chains below all came from one sample that was sequenced in a study of shared clonotypes between healthy human individuals. The data were produced by immunoSEQ multiplex PCR, yet TCRdb's version contains in-frame clones alone and is incomplete. The sample lists 2 million to 2.5 million clones; 92% were seen once. Sequenced material: naive CD4+ T cells from PBMCs. Sample subset: CD45RA+ positively selected. The origin of the receptors is a man aged 18 to 35 in good health. Some clones in this sample may be carry-over from other donors' samples.

The rearrangement links TRBV18 to TRBJ1-3, with D uncertain. The CDR3 is 15 amino acids. Between the trimmed V and J ends, which lost 4 bases and 0 bases, there was a span of 10 bases. The germline gives CDR1 KGHSH, CDR2 LQKENI. CDR3 in amino acids: CASSLDDVSGNTIYF. DNA of the CDR3: TGTGCCAGCTCACTTGATGACGTCTCTGGAAACACCATATATTTT. The variable domain in full, completed from reference TRBV18 and TRBJ1-3, reads NAGVMQNPRHLVRRRGQEARLRCSPMKGHSHVYWYRQLPEEGLKFMVYLQKENIIDESGMPKERFSAEFPKEGPSILRIQQVVRGDSAAYFCASSLDDVSGNTIYFGEGSWLTVV.

This clone was seen a single time. This chain uses TRBV7-2 with TRBJ1-5, with D tentatively TRBD1 (6 bases). The germline CDR1 and CDR2 sequences are SGHTA and FQGNSA. Between the trimmed V and J ends, which lost 3 bases and 5 bases, there was a span of 11 bases. This CDR3 contains 14 residues. The CDR3 DNA reads as TGTGCCAGCAGCTTTGGACAGCGCTATCAGCCCCAGCATTTT. Residues: CASSFGQRYQPQHF.

The V gene is TRBV29-1, the J gene TRBJ2-1; 13 positions agree with TRBD2. Germline CDR1 is SQVTM and CDR2 is ANQGSEA. Losses at the gene ends were 7 bases for V and 2 bases for J; bases not matched to a gene: 2. The CDR3 loop spans 14 amino acids. The CDR3 region has the DNA TGCAGCGGGGGACTAGCGGGACCCTACAATGAGCAGTTCTTC. It is translated as CSGGLAGPYNEQFF.

This chain uses TRBV28 with TRBJ2-3; D gene ambiguous. Per germline, CDR1 MDHEN and CDR2 SYDVKM. V was cut by 6 bases and J by 1 base, with 14 bases left in between. The CDR3 covers 15 residues. The DNA for the CDR3 is TGTGCCAGCAGGCTTGGCGGCTTGGGCACAGATACGCAGTATTTT. Its protein product is CASRLGGLGTDTQYF. Based on the CDR3 plus reference TRBV28 and TRBJ2-3, the full variable domain is DVKVTQSSRYLVKRTGEKVFLECVQDMDHENMFWYRQDPGLGLRLIYFSYDVKMKEKGDIPEGYSVSREKKERFSLILESASTNQTSMYLCASRLGGLGTDTQYFGPGTRLTVL.

The rearrangement uses TRBV6-6 and TRBJ2-7; D is unclear. Trimming shortened V by 4 bases and J by 6 bases, and 10 bases separated the two germline ends. The CDR3 spans 12 residues. Germline V CDR1 and CDR2: MNHNY, SVGAGI (reference sequence). The CDR3: CASSLDGSEQYF. The DNA of the CDR3 is TGTGCCAGCAGTTTAGACGGTTCCGAGCAGTACTTC.

CDR3 bases: TGTGCCAGCAGTCCCAAACAGGGTTGGAGCAATGAGCAGTTCTTC. It translates to CASSPKQGWSNEQFF. The chain couples TRBV6-5 to TRBJ2-1; TRBD1 is a possible D gene (6 bases). Germline CDR1 MNHEY, CDR2 SVGAGI. V was shortened by 5 bases and J by 6 bases, with 17 bases between the two germline ends. This CDR3 region has 15 residues.

V is TRBV4-3 and J is TRBJ1-1; 10 nucleotides match TRBD1. The trim removed 4 bases at V and 1 base at J, leaving 3 bases unmatched. Germline CDR1 reads LGHNA; CDR2 reads YSLEER. The CDR3 runs to 15 residues. CDR3 coding DNA: TGCGCCAGCAGCCGGGACAGGGGCTGGAACACTGAAGCTTTCTTT. Translation: CASSRDRGWNTEAFF.

The V and J genes are TRBV7-8 and TRBJ1-1; 7 positions agree with TRBD1. The germline V gene encodes CDR1 SGHVS and CDR2 FQNEAQ. CDR3 size: 18 residues. Trimming took 5 bases from V and 5 from J; bases not matched to a gene: 20. The CDR3 loop is CASSLRSRAGGGWTEAFF. For the CDR3, the DNA is TGTGCCAGCAGCCTAAGATCGCGGGCAGGGGGAGGGTGGACTGAAGCTTTCTTT.

For this clone: An end of the junction differs from the germline gene, which may be a read error. Additional DNA sequences in this sample encode the identical CDR3. CDR3 loop: CASSSDRPAGVF. The CDR3 DNA sequence: TGTGCCAGCAGTAGCGACAGGCCGGCCGGGGTCTTT. This chain links TRBV7-9 with TRBJ1-1; the D gene is possibly TRBD1 (6 bases). In germline, CDR1 is SEHNR, CDR2 FQNEAQ (reference sequence). This CDR3 is built from 12 residues. The full variable domain, rest sourced from reference TRBV7-9 and TRBJ1-1, is DTGVSQNPRHKITKRGQNVTFRCDPISEHNRLYWYRQTLGQGPEFLTYFQNEAQLEKSRLLSDRFSAERPKGSFSTLEIQRTEQGDSAMYLCASSSDRPAGVFGQGTRLTVV.

The chain joins TRBV5-5 to TRBJ1-5, with D possibly TRBD1 on 5 matching bases. V was clipped by 2 bases and J by 0 bases, with 12 bases between them. This CDR3 spans 16 amino acids. Germline V gene data show CDR1 as SGHKS and CDR2 as YYEKEE (reference sequence). The CDR3 sequence: CASSFIGASSNQPQHF. CDR3 nucleotides: TGTGCCAGCAGCTTCATAGGGGCTAGTAGCAATCAGCCCCAGCATTTT.

V usage is TRBV28 and J usage is TRBJ2-7, with a weak D call TRBD2 (5 bases). This CDR3 is 14 amino acids long. With 7 bases removed from V and 6 bases from J, the gap between germline ends came to 19 bases. CDR1 MDHEN and CDR2 SYDVKM come from the germline V gene. This chain's CDR3 is CASIAPGSRFEQYF. The CDR3 DNA reads TGTGCCAGCATCGCACCGGGGTCCCGTTTCGAGCAGTACTTC.

J is TRBJ1-5 and V is TRBV6-5; 9 bases align to TRBD1. Losses at the gene ends were 6 bases for V and 7 bases for J; bases not matched to a gene: 7. Looked up from germline, CDR1 is MNHEY and CDR2 is SVGAGI. The CDR3 consists of 14 residues. The CDR3 coding sequence is TGTGCCAGCAGCTTCAGACAGGGGGGACAGCCCCAGCATTTT. Translating it yields CASSFRQGGQPQHF.

V and J are TRBV28 and TRBJ2-7; TRBD2 agrees at 12 bases. Germline V gene lookup returns CDR1 MDHEN and CDR2 SYDVKM. J gave up 5 bases and V 5 bases, and 7 bases lay outside the gene matches. The CDR3 runs to 15 residues. DNA for the CDR3: TGTGCCAGCAGTAGCGGACTAGCGGGATCCCACGAGCAGTACTTC. Translation gives CASSSGLAGSHEQYF.

The chain recombines TRBV28 with TRBJ1-1; TRBD1 matches 10 bases. The V and J ends lost 10 bases and 6 bases, in that order; junction bases with no gene match: 11. The CDR3 is 14 amino acids. The germline V gene encodes CDR1 MDHEN and CDR2 SYDVKM. CDR3 nucleotides: TGTGCCACCCAACGACAGGGGGCGAGTCCTGAAGCTTTCTTT. It translates to CATQRQGASPEAFF. The whole variable domain, remainder taken from reference TRBV28 and TRBJ1-1, is DVKVTQSSRYLVKRTGEKVFLECVQDMDHENMFWYRQDPGLGLRLIYFSYDVKMKEKGDIPEGYSVSREKKERFSLILESASTNQTSMYLCATQRQGASPEAFFGQGTRLTVV.

The chain has TRBV5-6 and TRBJ1-2; D gene ambiguous. V lost 0 bases and J 7 bases, leaving 19 bases between the germline ends. In germline, CDR1 is SGHDT, CDR2 YYEEEE. This CDR3 spans 16 amino acids. CDR3 bases: TGTGCCAGCAGCTTGGCGGGGTCTCTTCCCCGTGGTGGCTACACCTTC. Translation: CASSLAGSLPRGGYTF.

The rearrangement links TRBV27 to TRBJ2-7; D perhaps matches TRBD1 (5 bases). Germline V lookup: CDR1 MNHEY, CDR2 SMNVEV (reference sequence). The CDR3 length is 15 residues. Trimming removed 3 bases at V and 3 bases at J, with 15 bases between. CDR3 coding DNA: TGTGCCAGCAGTTTTGGGGCAGGGTTCCGCTACGAGCAGTACTTC. It specifies CASSFGAGFRYEQYF.

This chain uses TRBV18 with TRBJ2-7, with TRBD2 matching 14 bases. CDR1 KGHSH and CDR2 LQKENI come from the germline V gene. V shed 1 base and J 6 bases; nucleotides not matched to a gene: 5. The CDR3 consists of 16 residues. The CDR3 spells CASSPLGLAGVGEQYF. The CDR3 bases are TGTGCCAGCTCACCACTGGGACTAGCGGGAGTAGGCGAGCAGTACTTC.

The chain uses TRBV6-1 and TRBJ1-3, with 8 positions matching TRBD1. The CDR3 is made up of 13 amino acids. Germline lookup yields CDR1 MNHNS and CDR2 SASEGT. Unmatched junction bases numbered 3, after V lost 9 bases and J lost 2 bases. DNA for the CDR3: TGTGCCAGTTTCAGGGGGCCTGGAAACACCATATATTTT. Its protein is CASFRGPGNTIYF.

CDR3: CASSPVAARNQPQHF. CDR3 sequence (DNA): TGTGCCAGCAGTCCCGTGGCGGCCCGCAATCAGCCCCAGCATTTT. This chain joins TRBV27 and TRBJ1-5; no definite D call. The V end was cut by 5 bases, the J end by 2 bases, with 13 bases between. In germline, CDR1 is MNHEY, CDR2 SMNVEV (reference sequence). CDR3 length: 15 residues.

The chain employs TRBV5-1 and TRBJ2-3; 10 positions agree with TRBD2. The CDR3 extends over 16 amino acids. Germline assignment: CDR1 SGHRS and CDR2 YFSETQ. V lost 4 bases to trimming and J lost 6 bases; unmatched junction nucleotides: 11. The CDR3 DNA follows: TGCGCCAGCAGCCCGGGGGCTAGCGGGAGAGGGGATACGCAGTATTTT. Protein: CASSPGASGRGDTQYF.

The gene calls are TRBV6-1 and TRBJ2-1; D possibly matches TRBD1 or TRBD2 (5 bases each). V lost 4 bases, J lost 0 bases, and 13 bases lay in between. The CDR3 runs 16 residues. The V gene's germline CDR1 is MNHNS and CDR2 SASEGT. CDR3 in amino acids: CASSGFRGPSYNEQFF. The DNA for the CDR3 is TGTGCCAGCAGTGGGTTCCGGGGACCCTCCTACAATGAGCAGTTCTTC.

This clone was seen a single time. The junction shows a germline mismatch at one end, possibly a read error. The chain employs TRBV29-1 and TRBJ2-5; 12 nucleotides line up with TRBD2. Germline V gene data show CDR1 as SQVTM and CDR2 as ANQGSEA. This CDR3 is built from 12 residues. CDR3 coding DNA: TGCAGCGTTGGGCTACTAGCGGGGGGCGAGCACTTC. Its translation: CSVGLLAGGEHF.